The clone carrying this T cell receptor (beta chain) was counted a few times. This sample was included in a study of metastatic and nonmetastatic thyroid tumors. Thyroid surgery was preceded by no treatment in any patient. CDR3 length: 15 residues. Germline values: CDR1 SGHTS, CDR2 YDEGEE. Trimming removed 3 bases from V and 0 bases from J; junction bases left unmatched: 3. With MiXCR, TCRdb called clones anew from the PCR reads. Among roughly 50,000 clones listed, around 21% were seen once. The genes are TRBV5-8 and TRBJ2-3; 8 bases agree with TRBD2. The sequence came from a male donor with papillary thyroid cancer or a benign thyroid nodule (not recorded which). Some clones in this sample may be carry-over from other donors' samples. The specimen was blood. CDR3: CASSSGGISTDTQYF. CDR3 DNA sequence: TGTGCCAGCAGCTCGGGGGGGATTAGCACAGATACGCAGTATTTT.